These 17 T cell receptor beta chains originate from one sample sequenced in a study of cytomegalovirus exposure and HLA in healthy donors. The PCR was carried out with 60 Vbeta primers and 13 Jbeta primers. Measured with immunoSEQ multiplex PCR; TCRdb has only the in-frame clones, and not every one. The sample lists some 120,000 clones; over 60% were seen once. The sample was PBMCs. The source of these receptors is a man between 18 and 35 years old in good health and CMV-seronegative.

This chain connects TRBV11-2 to TRBJ2-7, with TRBD2 matching 13 bases. Germline values: CDR1 SGHAT, CDR2 FQNNGV. The V segment lost 2 bases and the J segment 2 bases; nucleotides outside the gene matches: 3. This CDR3 is built from 16 residues. CDR3 nucleotide sequence: TGTGCCAGCAGCTTAAGGGGGACTAGCGGGACCTACGAGCAGTACGTC. Translated: CASSLRGTSGTYEQYV.

Concerning this clone itself: Its ends do not fully match the called genes, so a read error is possible. V and J are TRBV7-9 and TRBJ1-2; 10 nucleotides line up with TRBD1. The germline V gene has CDR1 SEHNR and CDR2 FQNEAQ (reference sequence). This CDR3 contains 14 residues. The CDR3 bases are TGTTCCAGCAGCTTAGACGGGACAGGGGTTGGCTACACCTTC. Translating it yields CSSSLDGTGVGYTF.

V usage is TRBV7-9 and J usage is TRBJ1-4; no definite D call. This CDR3 comprises 13 residues. Trimming took off 1 base at V and 8 bases at J, with 8 bases between the two ends. Germline CDR1 is SEHNR and CDR2 is FQNEAQ (reference sequence). CDR3: CASSLGAQEKLFF. CDR3 DNA sequence: TGTGCCAGCAGCTTAGGAGCACAGGAAAAACTGTTTTTT.

Remarks on this clone: At one boundary the junction diverges from the germline segment, which might be a read error. The chain has TRBV7-7 and TRBJ2-5, with TRBD2 as a possible D gene (6 bases). CDR3 length equals 14 residues. Per the germline V gene, CDR1 is SSHAT and CDR2 is FNYEAQ (reference sequence). The CDR3 spells CASSWGTDQETQYF. CDR3 nucleotides: TGTGCTAGCAGTTGGGGGACTGACCAAGAGACCCAGTACTTC.

The chain couples TRBV6-5 to TRBJ1-6; TRBD1 might be the D (6 bases). The CDR3 is 16 residues long. Trimming cost V 4 bases and J 13 bases, with 23 bases left between them. Germline loops: CDR1 MNHEY, CDR2 SVGAGI. The CDR3: CASSWNRAQSGAPLHF. The CDR3 coding sequence is TGTGCCAGCAGTTGGAACAGGGCCCAGAGTGGAGCCCCCCTCCACTTT.

The chain combines TRBV2 with TRBJ1-2; weak D call: TRBD1 (5 bases). In germline, CDR1 is SNHLY, CDR2 FYNNEI. Deletions cut 6 bases from V and 8 bases from J, with 16 bases between. The CDR3 is 13 amino acids. The CDR3 nucleotides are TGTGCCAGCAGCCGAAGGGACTTGCGGGGCTACACCTTC. This translates into CASSRRDLRGYTF.

The chain couples TRBV15 to TRBJ1-5; a possible D gene is TRBD1 (5 bases). The CDR3 consists of 15 residues. Per germline, CDR1 LNHNV and CDR2 YYDKDF (reference sequence). V lost 2 bases and J 0 bases, leaving 8 bases between the germline ends. The CDR3 DNA sequence: TGTGCCACCAGCAGAAGACAGAATAGCAATCAGCCCCAGCATTTT. As protein: CATSRRQNSNQPQHF. The full variable domain, with the rest looked up from reference TRBV15 and TRBJ1-5, is DAMVIQNPRYQVTQFGKPVTLSCSQTLNHNVMYWYQQKSSQAPKLLFHYYDKDFNNEADTPDNFQSRRPNTSFCFLDIRSPGLGDTAMYLCATSRRQNSNQPQHFGDGTRLSIL.

This clone was seen just once. This chain connects TRBV28 to TRBJ2-3; 8 bases line up with TRBD2. J gave up 3 bases and V 7 bases, and 9 bases lay outside the gene matches. The CDR3 has 15 amino acids. CDR1 and CDR2 (germline): MDHEN, SYDVKM. Here the CDR3 reads CASNPPQRGTDTQYF. CDR3 nucleotide sequence: TGTGCCAGCAACCCACCCCAGCGGGGGACAGATACGCAGTATTTT.

This chain joins TRBV19 and TRBJ1-1; possible D gene TRBD1, 6 bases. Germline lookup yields CDR1 LNHDA and CDR2 SQIVND (reference sequence). The CDR3 consists of 14 residues. Trimming removed 3 bases at V and 5 bases at J, with 13 bases between. The CDR3 nucleotides read TGTGCCAGTAGTATGGGAGGGGGAAATACTGAAGCTTTCTTT. It is translated as CASSMGGGNTEAFF.

The chain joins TRBV6-5 to TRBJ1-1; a weak D match, TRBD1 (6 bases). Trimming took off 1 base at V and 5 bases at J, with 11 bases between the two ends. This CDR3 is 14 amino acids long. Germline-derived CDR1 and CDR2 are MNHEY and SVGAGI. CDR3 in DNA: TGTGCCAGCAGTTACTACAGGGAGGGGACTGAAGCTTTCTTT. It translates to CASSYYREGTEAFF.

This sequence joins TRBV5-4 and TRBJ1-2; D might be TRBD1 (5 bases). This CDR3 contains 16 residues. Germline CDR1 SGHNT, CDR2 YYREEE (reference sequence). Between the trimmed V and J ends, which lost 4 bases and 4 bases, there was a span of 20 bases. The CDR3 DNA sequence: TGTGCCAGCAGCGACCCTTATAGGGGAACAGGCTATGGCTACACCTTC. Its protein is CASSDPYRGTGYGYTF.

The chain couples TRBV30 to TRBJ1-4; D may be TRBD1 (5 bases). This CDR3 has 14 amino acids. The germline V gene has CDR1 GTSNPN and CDR2 SVGIG (reference sequence). Trimming removed 3 bases from V and 5 bases from J, with 13 bases in between. Here the CDR3 DNA reads TGTGCCTGGAGCGCCGGGACTTACAATGAAAAACTGTTTTTT. It translates to CAWSAGTYNEKLFF.

The chain carries TRBV6-5 and TRBJ2-3; 8 positions agree with TRBD1. The CDR3 consists of 15 residues. V was clipped by 6 bases and J by 0 bases; unmatched bases: 5. Germline V lookup: CDR1 MNHEY, CDR2 SVGAGI. CDR3 loop: CASSRTGKSTDTQYF. As DNA, the CDR3 is TGTGCCAGCAGCCGGACAGGGAAAAGCACAGATACGCAGTATTTT.

V usage is TRBV7-9 and J usage is TRBJ1-1, with a weak D call TRBD1 (5 bases). This CDR3 has 13 amino acids. With 5 bases removed from V and 2 bases from J, the gap between germline ends came to 9 bases. Germline assignment: CDR1 SEHNR and CDR2 FQNEAQ (reference sequence). The CDR3 protein is CASSRGGNTEAFF. CDR3 nucleotide sequence: TGTGCCAGCAGCCGGGGGGGAAACACTGAAGCTTTCTTT.

The chain combines TRBV28 with TRBJ2-1, with a tentative D call TRBD2 (5 bases). Germline-derived CDR1 and CDR2 are MDHEN and SYDVKM. The V end lost 2 bases, the J end lost 7 bases, and 9 bases lay between the germline ends. The CDR3 has 13 residues. As DNA, the CDR3 is TGTGCCAGCAGTTTAAATCCGGGAAATGAGCAGTTCTTC. It encodes CASSLNPGNEQFF. The entire variable domain, with the rest obtained from reference TRBV28 and TRBJ2-1, is as follows: DVKVTQSSRYLVKRTGEKVFLECVQDMDHENMFWYRQDPGLGLRLIYFSYDVKMKEKGDIPEGYSVSREKKERFSLILESASTNQTSMYLCASSLNPGNEQFFGPGTRLTVL.

This chain uses TRBV5-6 with TRBJ2-1; D unresolved. The germline gives CDR1 SGHDT, CDR2 YYEEEE. Trimming removed 2 bases at V and 0 bases at J, with 12 bases between. This CDR3 contains 16 residues. Here the CDR3 reads CASSFVPALSYNEQFF. The DNA for the CDR3 is TGTGCCAGCAGCTTTGTTCCAGCGCTCTCCTACAATGAGCAGTTCTTC.

The V gene is TRBV5-6, the J gene TRBJ2-7; D is possibly TRBD2 (5 bases). Trimming removed 4 bases at V and 6 bases at J, with 11 bases between. CDR3 length: 12 amino acids. CDR1 SGHDT and CDR2 YYEEEE come from the germline V gene. The CDR3 loop is CASSLSGFEQYF. Here the CDR3 DNA reads TGTGCCAGCAGCCTGAGCGGTTTCGAGCAGTACTTC.